The sequence of this T cell receptor beta chain was determined in a study of shared clonotypes between healthy human individuals. In the case of this clone: Antigen unknown.

Overall study results and limits: Sharing across a few donors was seen in 4% to 6.5% of naive CD4 clonotypes. On the whole, naive subsets had larger estimated richness than memory subsets had.

The donors, healthy adults who were HIV-negative, had experienced no recent acute infections or vaccinations. Sequencing was performed with immunoSEQ multiplex PCR; in TCRdb, only in-frame clones are kept and a portion is missing. The table lists 1.6 million or so clones, roughly 96% of them singletons. The CDR3 runs to 17 residues. Per germline, CDR1 SGHRS and CDR2 YFSETQ. V lost 2 bases and J 2 bases, leaving 17 bases between the germline ends. The receptor's source is a man aged 30-40 years in good health. The sequenced sample consisted of naive CD4+ T cells sorted from blood. Noted subset: CD45RA+ positively selected. The chain recombines TRBV5-1 with TRBJ2-1, with D unclear. Here the CDR3 reads CASSLDSRHNTYNEQFF. DNA for the CDR3: TGCGCCAGCAGCTTAGATTCTAGGCACAACACCTACAATGAGCAGTTCTTC. Supplemented by reference TRBV5-1 and TRBJ2-1, the full variable domain reads KAGVTQTPRYLIKTRGQQVTLSCSPISGHRSVSWYQQTPGQGLQFLFEYFSETQRNKGNFPGRFSGRQFSNSRSEMNVSTLELGDSALYLCASSLDSRHNTYNEQFFGPGTRLTVL.